Sequencing of this T cell receptor (beta chain) was carried out in a study of CD8 T cells in ankylosing spondylitis. MiXCR, run by TCRdb on the 5' RACE reads, gives a single entry per CDR3 protein. This table has about 100,000 distinct CDR3 sequences, about 8.8% appearing once. Losses at the gene ends were 4 bases for V and 4 bases for J; bases not matched to a gene: 16. Germline V gene sequence: CDR1 SGHRS, CDR2 YFSETQ. This CDR3 is built from 17 residues. This clonotype has a count of ten or more. This TCR derives from a male donor with ankylosing spondylitis or in good health (not recorded which). Sequenced input: blood, either unsorted or a sorted T cell fraction (not recorded which). The chain has TRBV5-1 and TRBJ2-5; 7 nucleotides line up with TRBD1. The CDR3 DNA reads TGCGCCAGCAGCATCTACAGGGGATTGTCGTCGGGAGAGACCCAGTACTTC. Encoded protein: CASSIYRGLSSGETQYF.